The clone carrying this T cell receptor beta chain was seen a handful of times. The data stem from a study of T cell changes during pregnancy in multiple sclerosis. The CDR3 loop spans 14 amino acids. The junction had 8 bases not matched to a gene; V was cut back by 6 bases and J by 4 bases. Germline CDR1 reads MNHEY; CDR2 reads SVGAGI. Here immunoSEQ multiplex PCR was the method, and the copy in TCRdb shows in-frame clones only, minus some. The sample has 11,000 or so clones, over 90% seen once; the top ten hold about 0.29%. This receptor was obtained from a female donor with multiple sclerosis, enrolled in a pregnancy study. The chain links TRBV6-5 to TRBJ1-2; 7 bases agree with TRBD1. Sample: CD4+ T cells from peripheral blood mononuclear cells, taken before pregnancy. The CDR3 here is CASSPDRVAYGYTF. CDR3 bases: TGTGCCAGCAGCCCCGACAGGGTCGCCTATGGCTACACCTTC.